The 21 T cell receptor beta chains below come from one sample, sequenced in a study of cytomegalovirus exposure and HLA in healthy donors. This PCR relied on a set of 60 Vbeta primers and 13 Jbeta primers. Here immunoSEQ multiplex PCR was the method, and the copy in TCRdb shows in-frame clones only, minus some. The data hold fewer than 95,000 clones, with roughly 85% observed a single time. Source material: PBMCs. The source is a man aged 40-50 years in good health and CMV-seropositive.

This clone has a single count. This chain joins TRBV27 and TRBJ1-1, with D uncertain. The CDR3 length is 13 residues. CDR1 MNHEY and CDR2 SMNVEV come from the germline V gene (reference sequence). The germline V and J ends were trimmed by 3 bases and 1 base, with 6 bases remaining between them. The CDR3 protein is CASSFMWNTEAFF. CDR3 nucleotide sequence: TGTGCCAGCAGTTTCATGTGGAACACTGAAGCTTTCTTT.

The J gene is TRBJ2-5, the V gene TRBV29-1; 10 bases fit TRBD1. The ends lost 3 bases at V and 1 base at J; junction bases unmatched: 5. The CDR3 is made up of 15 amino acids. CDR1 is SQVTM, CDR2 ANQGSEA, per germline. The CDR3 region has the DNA TGCAGCGTTGAGCCGGGACAGGGGATCCAAGAGACCCAGTACTTC. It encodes CSVEPGQGIQETQYF.

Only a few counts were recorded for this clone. CDR3 amino acids: CASSPQQGDTEAFF. CDR3 bases: TGCGCCAGCAGCCCCCAACAGGGGGACACTGAAGCTTTCTTT. This sequence joins TRBV5-1 and TRBJ1-1; 8 bases align to TRBD1. This CDR3 spans 14 amino acids. The V and J ends lost 4 bases and 3 bases, in that order; junction bases with no gene match: 5. CDR1 SGHRS and CDR2 YFSETQ come from the germline V gene.

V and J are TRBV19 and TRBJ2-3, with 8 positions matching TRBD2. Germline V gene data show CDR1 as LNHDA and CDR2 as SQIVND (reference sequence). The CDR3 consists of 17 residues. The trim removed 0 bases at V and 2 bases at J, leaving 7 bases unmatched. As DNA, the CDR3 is TGTGCCAGTAGTATAGACGCGGGGGGACTTAACACAGATACGCAGTATTTT. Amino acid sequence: CASSIDAGGLNTDTQYF. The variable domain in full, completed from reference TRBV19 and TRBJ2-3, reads DGGITQSPKYLFRKEGQNVTLSCEQNLNHDAMYWYRQDPGQGLRLIYYSQIVNDFQKGDIAEGYSVSREKKESFPLTVTSAQKNPTAFYLCASSIDAGGLNTDTQYFGPGTRLTVL.

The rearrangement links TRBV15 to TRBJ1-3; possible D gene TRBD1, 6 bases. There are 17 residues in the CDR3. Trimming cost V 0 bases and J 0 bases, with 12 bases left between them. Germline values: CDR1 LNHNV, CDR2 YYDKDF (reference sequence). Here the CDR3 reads CATSRDSRQASGNTIYF. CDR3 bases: TGTGCCACCAGCAGAGACTCACGACAGGCCTCTGGAAACACCATATATTTT. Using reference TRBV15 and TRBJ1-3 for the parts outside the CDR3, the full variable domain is DAMVIQNPRYQVTQFGKPVTLSCSQTLNHNVMYWYQQKSSQAPKLLFHYYDKDFNNEADTPDNFQSRRPNTSFCFLDIRSPGLGDTAMYLCATSRDSRQASGNTIYFGEGSWLTVV.

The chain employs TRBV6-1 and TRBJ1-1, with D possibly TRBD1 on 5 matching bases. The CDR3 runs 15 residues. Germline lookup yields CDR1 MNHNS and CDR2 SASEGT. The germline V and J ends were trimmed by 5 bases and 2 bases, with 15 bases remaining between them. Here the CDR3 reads CASSKSADSNTEAFF. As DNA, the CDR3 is TGTGCCAGCAGTAAATCGGCAGACAGCAACACTGAAGCTTTCTTT.

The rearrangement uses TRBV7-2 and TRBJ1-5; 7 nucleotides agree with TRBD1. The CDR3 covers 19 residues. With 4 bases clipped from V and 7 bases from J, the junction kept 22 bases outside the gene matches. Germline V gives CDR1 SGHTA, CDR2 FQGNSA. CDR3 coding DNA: TGTGCCAGCAGCTCATCCATCCGGGACAGTTTCTCTTTCGCCCAGCCCCAGCATTTT. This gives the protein CASSSSIRDSFSFAQPQHF.

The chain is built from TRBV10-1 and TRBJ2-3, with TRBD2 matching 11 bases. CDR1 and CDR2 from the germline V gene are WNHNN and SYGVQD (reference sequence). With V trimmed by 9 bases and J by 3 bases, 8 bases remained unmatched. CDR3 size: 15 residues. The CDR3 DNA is TGCGCCAGGACATTAGCGGGAGGGCCGACAGATACGCAGTATTTT. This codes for CARTLAGGPTDTQYF.

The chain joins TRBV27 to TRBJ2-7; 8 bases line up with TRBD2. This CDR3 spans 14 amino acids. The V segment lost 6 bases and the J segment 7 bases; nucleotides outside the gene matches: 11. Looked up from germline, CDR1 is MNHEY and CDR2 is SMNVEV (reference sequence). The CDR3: CASRRGGAEGEQYF. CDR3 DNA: TGTGCCAGCAGACGGGGGGGGGCAGAGGGGGAGCAGTACTTC.

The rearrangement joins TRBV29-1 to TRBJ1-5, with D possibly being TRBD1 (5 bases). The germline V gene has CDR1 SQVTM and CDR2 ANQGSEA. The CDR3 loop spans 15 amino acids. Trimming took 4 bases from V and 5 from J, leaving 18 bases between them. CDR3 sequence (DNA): TGCAGCGTTGCCTATAGCCAGGGAGGTGATCAGCCCCAGCATTTT. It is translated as CSVAYSQGGDQPQHF.

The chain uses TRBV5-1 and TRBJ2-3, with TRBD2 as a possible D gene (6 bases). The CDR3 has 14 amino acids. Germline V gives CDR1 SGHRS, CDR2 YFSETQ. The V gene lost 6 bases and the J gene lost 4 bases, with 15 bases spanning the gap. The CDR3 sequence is CASTMTSTADTQYF. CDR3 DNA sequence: TGCGCCAGCACCATGACTAGTACGGCAGATACGCAGTATTTT. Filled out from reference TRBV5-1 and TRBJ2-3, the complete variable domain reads KAGVTQTPRYLIKTRGQQVTLSCSPISGHRSVSWYQQTPGQGLQFLFEYFSETQRNKGNFPGRFSGRQFSNSRSEMNVSTLELGDSALYLCASTMTSTADTQYFGPGTRLTVL.

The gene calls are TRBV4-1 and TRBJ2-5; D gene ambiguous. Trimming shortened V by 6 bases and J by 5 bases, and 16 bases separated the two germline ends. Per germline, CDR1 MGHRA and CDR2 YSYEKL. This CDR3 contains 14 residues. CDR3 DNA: TGCGCCAGCAGATCGGAGAGGCGCGGCGAGACCCAGTACTTC. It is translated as CASRSERRGETQYF.

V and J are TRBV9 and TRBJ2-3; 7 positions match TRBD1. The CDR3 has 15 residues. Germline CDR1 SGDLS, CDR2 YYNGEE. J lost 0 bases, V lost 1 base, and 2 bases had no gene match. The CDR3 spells CASSVTGASTDTQYF. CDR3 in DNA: TGTGCCAGCAGCGTAACAGGGGCAAGCACAGATACGCAGTATTTT.

The CDR3 sequence is CASSFRLDSRNQPQHF. As DNA, the CDR3 is TGTGCCAGCAGTTTTAGGCTCGACAGCCGCAATCAGCCCCAGCATTTT. The chain employs TRBV28 and TRBJ1-5, with D possibly being TRBD1 (5 bases). The ends were cut back, 3 bases at V and 2 bases at J, with 14 bases in the middle. This CDR3 has 16 residues. Germline lookup yields CDR1 MDHEN and CDR2 SYDVKM.

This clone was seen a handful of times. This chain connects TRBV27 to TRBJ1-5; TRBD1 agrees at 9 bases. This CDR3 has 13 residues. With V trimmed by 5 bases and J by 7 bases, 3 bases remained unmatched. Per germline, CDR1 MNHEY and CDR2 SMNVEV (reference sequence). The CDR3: CASSRTGVQPQHF. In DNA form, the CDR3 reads TGTGCCAGCAGTAGGACAGGGGTGCAGCCCCAGCATTTT.

The CDR3 DNA is TGTGCCAGCAGTGAAACCCCCGGACAGGGCTATGGCTACACCTTC. Protein product: CASSETPGQGYGYTF. V is TRBV6-1 and J is TRBJ1-2; TRBD1 matches 8 bases. In germline, CDR1 is MNHNS, CDR2 SASEGT. The junction had 6 bases not matched to a gene; V was cut back by 2 bases and J by 4 bases. The CDR3 runs to 15 residues.

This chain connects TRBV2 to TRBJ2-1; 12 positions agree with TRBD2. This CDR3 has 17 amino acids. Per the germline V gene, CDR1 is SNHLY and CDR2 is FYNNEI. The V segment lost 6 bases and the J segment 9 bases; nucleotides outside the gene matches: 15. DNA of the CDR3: TGTGCCAGCAGGGACCGGGGGCTAGCGGGGGGGCAATTTGAGCAGTTCTTC. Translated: CASRDRGLAGGQFEQFF.

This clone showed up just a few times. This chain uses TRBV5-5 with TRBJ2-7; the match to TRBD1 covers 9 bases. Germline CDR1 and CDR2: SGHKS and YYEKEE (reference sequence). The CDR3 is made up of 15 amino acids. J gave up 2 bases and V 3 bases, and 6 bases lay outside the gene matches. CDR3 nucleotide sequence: TGTGCCAGCAGCTCTGACAGGGGGAGGACCTACGAGCAGTACTTC. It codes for CASSSDRGRTYEQYF. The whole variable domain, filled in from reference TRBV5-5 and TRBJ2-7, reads DAGVTQSPTHLIKTRGQQVTLRCSPISGHKSVSWYQQVLGQGPQFIFQYYEKEERGRGNFPDRFSARQFPNYSSELNVNALLLGDSALYLCASSSDRGRTYEQYFGPGTRLTVT.

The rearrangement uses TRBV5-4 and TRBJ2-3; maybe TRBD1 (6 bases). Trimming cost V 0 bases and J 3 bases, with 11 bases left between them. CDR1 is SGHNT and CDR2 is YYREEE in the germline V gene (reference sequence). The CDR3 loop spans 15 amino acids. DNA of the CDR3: TGTGCCAGCAGCTTGGACTTTACAGGGACAGATACGCAGTATTTT. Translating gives CASSLDFTGTDTQYF.

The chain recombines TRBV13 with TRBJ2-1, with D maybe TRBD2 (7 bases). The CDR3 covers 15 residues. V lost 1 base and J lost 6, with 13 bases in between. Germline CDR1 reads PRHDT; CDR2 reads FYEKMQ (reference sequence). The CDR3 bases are TGTGCCAGCAGCTTAGTTGGGGGGGCGGGCAATGAGCAGTTCTTC. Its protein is CASSLVGGAGNEQFF.

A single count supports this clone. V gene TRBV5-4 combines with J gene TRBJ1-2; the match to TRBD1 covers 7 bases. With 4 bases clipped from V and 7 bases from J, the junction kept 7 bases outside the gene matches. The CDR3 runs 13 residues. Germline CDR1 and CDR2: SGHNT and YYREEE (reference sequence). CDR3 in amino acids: CASSHDRAFGYTF. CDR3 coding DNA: TGTGCCAGCAGCCACGACAGGGCTTTTGGCTACACCTTC.